This T cell receptor beta chain was found in a study of blood T cell repertoires in COVID-19 (TCRdb year 2020). A note on the overall study: The collaborator samples originated in the United States, Italy and Spain and spanned the acute and convalescent phases of COVID-19. The prospective study material was composed of cDNA or gDNA derived from T cells, B-cell-depleted T cells, or PBMCs. The dataset comprised deeply sampled blood TCRbeta repertoires from subjects exposed to, actively infected with, or recovered from COVID-19. The repertoires were released in a freely available public database meant as a resource for research on the immune response to SARS-CoV-2. Samples came from the ongoing ImmuneRACE study (first 160 participants) plus 1,254 subjects from 6 global collaborators. A de-identified subject ID, COVID-19 status, age in years and sex were almost always included in the sample metadata. Where available, HLA class I and class II types were obtained from metadata supplied by the sample provider rather than from assay-based typing. Beyond this particular receptor, the publication reports: The quantity of clinical and demographic metadata differed by source and by participant and was supplied without curation.

TCRbeta CDR3 regions were amplified from genomic DNA by means of the immunoSEQ Assay, a bias-controlled multiplex PCR. Per the source publication's procedure: The number of nucleated cells in each sample was estimated by amplification of reference gene primers within the assay. To quantify the absolute abundance of each unique TCRbeta CDR3 rearrangement, sequence reads were collapsed and filtered. Productive Simpson clonality was computed per sample as the square root of Simpson's diversity index over productive rearrangements. TCRdb stores this immuneACCESS table with in-frame sequences only. Part of the clones is absent; in the studies checked, under half of the shortfall reflects unresolved V genes, and no reason is known for the rest. That table gives V, J and clone size, and the DNA gave D and trimming. Across this sample there are a few hundred thousand clones, with 80% to 85% seen only once. 15% to 19% of the sample is in the top ten clones.

As for this clone: This clone's antigen is unknown. No qualities accompany the bases; no much larger clone lies one base away.

One collaborating source in Seattle enrolled patients while the patients were actively infected and followed the patients over time throughout the course of disease. The collaborating institutions used their own protocols to collect whole blood in K2EDTA tubes. For TCRbeta analysis, collaborators shipped samples in one of three forms: frozen whole blood, isolated PBMCs, or DNA extracted from either of those sample types. Its CDR3 holds 12 amino acids, cysteine through phenylalanine. The DNA shown is the 36-base CDR3, in frame from base 1. At the junction V is shortened by 4 bases and J by 7 bases; bases outside the gene matches: 5. Per the germline V gene, SQVTM is the CDR1 and ANQGSEA is the CDR2.

This TCR came from a person in their 70s with COVID-19, enrolled during active disease. Input material: peripheral blood. The chain joins TRBV29-1 to TRBJ2-5, with TRBD2 matching 8 junction bases. The CDR3 protein: CSVVVAGSTQYF. The sequenced DNA is TGCAGCGTTGTGGTAGCGGGGTCGACCCAGTACTTC. The CDR3, completed at both ends by the reference TRBV29-1 and TRBJ2-5 genes, gives the full variable domain SAVISQKPSRDICQRGTSLTIQCQVDSQVTMMFWYRQQPGQSLTLIATANQGSEATYESGFVIDKFPISRPNLTFSTLTVSNMSPEDSSIYLCSVVVAGSTQYFGPGTRLLVL.